Included here is one TCR beta chain sequence, with context. Assay used: immunoSEQ multiplex PCR; TCRdb lists only in-frame clones, some missing. This table has some 240,000 clones, about 81% appearing once. This sample was included in a study of blood T cell repertoires in COVID-19. CDR3 length: 15 amino acids. The germline V gene has CDR1 MGHRA and CDR2 YSYEKL. With V trimmed by 4 bases and J by 3 bases, 6 bases remained unmatched. This sequence joins TRBV4-1 and TRBJ1-1; 9 positions match TRBD1. The sample consisted of PBMCs or T cells enriched from blood (not recorded which). The clonotype comes from a man aged 25 to 40 with acute COVID-19. CDR3 DNA: TGCGCCAGCAGCCCGGGACAGGGATGGGACACTGAAGCTTTCTTT. Translated: CASSPGQGWDTEAFF.